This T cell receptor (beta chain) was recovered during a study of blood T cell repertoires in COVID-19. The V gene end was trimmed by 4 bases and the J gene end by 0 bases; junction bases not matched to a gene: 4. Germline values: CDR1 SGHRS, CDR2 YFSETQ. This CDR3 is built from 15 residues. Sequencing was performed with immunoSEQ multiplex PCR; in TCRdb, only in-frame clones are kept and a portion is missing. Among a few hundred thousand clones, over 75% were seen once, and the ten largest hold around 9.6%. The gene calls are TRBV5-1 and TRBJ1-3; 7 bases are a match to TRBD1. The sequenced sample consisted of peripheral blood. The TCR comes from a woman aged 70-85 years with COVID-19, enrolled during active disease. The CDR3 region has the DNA TGCGCCAGCAGCCGGGACAGTTACTCTGGAAACACCATATATTTT. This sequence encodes CASSRDSYSGNTIYF.